Listed here are 4 T cell receptor beta chains from one sample, sequenced in a study of naive and memory T cell subsets. The beta constant-region primer was an equimolar mix of two oligonucleotides covering TRBC1 and TRBC2. Four rounds of PCR amplified the ligated cDNA using nested alpha and beta constant-region primers plus SP2. TCRdb redid the calling of the UMI-ligation and nested PCR reads with MiXCR, one entry per CDR3 protein. The sample yields tens of thousands of distinct CDR3 sequences, 9% seen once. What was sequenced was naive CD8+ T cells from blood. Receptors were obtained from a human donor in good health.

V is TRBV5-4 and J is TRBJ2-1; D gene unclear. The germline CDR1 and CDR2 sequences are SGHNT and YYREEE (reference sequence). The CDR3 has 13 amino acids. The germline V and J ends were trimmed by 3 bases and 9 bases, with 13 bases remaining between them. Here the CDR3 DNA reads TGTGCCAGCAGCTATGGTGCGTTCACTGAGCAGTTCTTC. Translating gives CASSYGAFTEQFF.

The V and J genes are TRBV12-5 and TRBJ2-1; TRBD1 matches 7 bases. The CDR3 length is 16 residues. Germline V CDR1 and CDR2: LGHNT, FRNRAP. V shed 4 bases and J 3 bases; nucleotides not matched to a gene: 9. CDR3 protein: CASGSRRAGGYNEQFF. CDR3 nucleotides: TGTGCTAGTGGTTCACGTCGTGCAGGGGGCTACAATGAGCAGTTCTTC.

This clonotype was seen only a few times. V is TRBV24-1 and J is TRBJ2-1; TRBD1 might be the D (5 bases). V lost 5 bases and J 4 bases, leaving 11 bases between the germline ends. Germline V gene lookup returns CDR1 KGHDR and CDR2 SFDVKD. The CDR3 totals 14 residues. CDR3 protein: CATSVGRTYNEQFF. Here the CDR3 DNA reads TGTGCCACCAGTGTCGGCAGGACATACAATGAGCAGTTCTTC.

The V call is TRBV2, the J call TRBJ2-3; 7 bases fit TRBD2. CDR3 length: 16 amino acids. Germline assignment: CDR1 SNHLY and CDR2 FYNNEI. V lost 11 bases, J lost 2 bases, and 16 bases stayed unmatched. CDR3 nucleotides: TGTGCCGCCCAGGAGGGGACGGGAGGAACCACAGATACGCAGTATTTT. Protein product: CAAQEGTGGTTDTQYF. The complete variable domain, with remaining parts taken from reference TRBV2 and TRBJ2-3, reads EPEVTQTPSHQVTQMGQEVILRCVPISNHLYFYWYRQILGQKVEFLVSFYNNEISEKSEIFDDQFSVERPDGSNFTLKIRSTKLEDSAMYFCAAQEGTGGTTDTQYFGPGTRLTVL.